This T cell receptor (beta chain) was identified during a study of graft-versus-host responses after intestinal transplantation. Study overall: The whole recipient group had anti-thymocyte globulin induction followed by tacrolimus and steroids for about three years. Findings of the study overall: There was an association between peak levels of circulating GvH clones and early post-transplant HvG declines. Recipient marrow showed GvH clones, some seen first in ileum or blood.

Libraries were prepared by immunoSEQ multiplex PCR; TCRdb keeps only in-frame clonotypes and omits some of them. The data hold some 88,000 clones, with under 95% observed a single time. Germline V lookup: CDR1 MNHNS, CDR2 SASEGT. This CDR3 has 14 amino acids. With V trimmed by 7 bases and J by 5 bases, 8 bases remained unmatched. In the case of this clone: Antigen specificity is unknown.

This TCR was recovered from a human donor who received an intestinal transplant. The sequences come from unstimulated CD8+ T cells sorted from spleen or lymph node cells, collected before intestinal transplant. The chain joins TRBV6-1 to TRBJ2-3; 8 nucleotides agree with TRBD1. The DNA for the CDR3 is TGTGCCAGCATCCGGCCAGGGGGCCGAGATACGCAGTATTTT. Translated: CASIRPGGRDTQYF.